This entry features one TCR beta chain sequence. CDR1 and CDR2 (germline): MNHNS, SASEGT. The CDR3 totals 17 residues. V shed 3 bases, J shed 2 bases, and the junction held 11 bases outside the gene matches. This specimen comes from a study of blood T cell repertoires in COVID-19. Study in general: The origin of the acute and convalescent COVID-19 samples was the United States, Italy and Spain. T cells, B-cell-depleted T cells, or PBMCs provided the cDNA or gDNA that served as material.

Original methodology: Nucleated cell counts were estimated from reference gene primer amplification. TCRdb's table, derived via immunoSEQ multiplex PCR, lists solely in-frame clones and lacks some. V and J calls and clone size come straight from that table; D and trimming were deduced from the DNA. The table lists some 210,000 clones, about 86% of them singletons. This chain links TRBV6-1 with TRBJ1-2; TRBD1 agrees at 8 bases. Material for sequencing was peripheral blood. This clonotype was sampled from a man aged 50 or older with active or convalescent COVID-19. CDR3 DNA sequence: TGTGCCAGCAGTGATGAGACAGGGGCCCCACTAAACTATGGCTACACCTTC. This translates into CASSDETGAPLNYGYTF.